A selection of T cell receptor beta chains follows, all from one sample in a study of response to subunit inactivated influenza vaccine. Via MiXCR, TCRdb re-called the RT-PCR reads, giving one row per CDR3 protein. The sample lists under 950,000 distinct CDR3 sequences, around 20% occurring once. Sequencing was performed on PBMCs from blood, taken 5 days after vaccination. These receptors originate from a man in his forties or fifties who received an inactivated influenza vaccine. Both conserved end residues are part of each CDR3. A D gene is named only where the DNA matches it firmly. Only part of the rows carry a size: once, few, many, or a class if the clone is expanded.

CDR3 | DNA | J | D | size | V
CASAPNRDLISGANVLTF | TGTGCCAGCGCGCCTAACAGGGATCTAATCTCTGGGGCCAACGTCCTGACTTTC | TRBJ2-6 | - | - | TRBV9
CASSQYEVALNTDTQYF | TGTGCCAGCAGCCAGTACGAGGTAGCGCTTAACACAGATACGCAGTATTTT | TRBJ2-3 | - | - | TRBV3-1
CASSSGRYGGYTF | TGTGCCAGCAGCTCTGGACGGTATGGCGGCTACACCTTC | TRBJ1-2 | - | once | TRBV7-2
CASSQAGSGGYEQYF | TGTGCCAGCAGCCAAGCTGGTAGCGGGGGATACGAGCAGTACTTC | TRBJ2-7 | TRBD2 | few | TRBV4-2
CASSTLPLAGVRNEQYF | TGTGCCAGCAGCACCCTACCACTAGCGGGAGTAAGAAACGAGCAGTACTTC | TRBJ2-7 | - | many | TRBV21-1
CASSTWTSGPNTGELFF | TGCGCCAGCAGCACATGGACTAGCGGGCCCAACACCGGGGAGCTGTTTTTT | TRBJ2-2 | TRBD2 | - | TRBV5-1
CASSGGAGGGADTQYF | TGTGCCAGCAGCGGAGGAGCGGGGGGGGGCGCAGATACGCAGTATTTT | TRBJ2-3 | TRBD2 | few | TRBV9
CASSRQTRPLLETQYF | TGTGCCAGCAGCCGCCAGACTAGGCCCTTATTGGAGACCCAGTACTTC | TRBJ2-5 | - | once | TRBV3-1
CASSSNSPHRGYEQYF | TGTGCCAGCAGTTCAAATTCCCCCCACAGGGGCTACGAGCAGTACTTC | TRBJ2-7 | TRBD1 | - | TRBV25-1
CSVPAGDTFSGANVLTF | TGCAGCGTCCCGGCGGGGGACACTTTCTCTGGGGCCAACGTCCTGACTTTC | TRBJ2-6 | - | - | TRBV29-1
CATSREMDSYEQYF | TGTGCCACCAGCAGAGAGATGGATTCCTACGAGCAGTACTTC | TRBJ2-7 | - | - | TRBV15
CASKEVGELFF | TGCGCCAGCAAGGAGGTGGGGGAGCTGTTTTTT | TRBJ2-2 | - | - | TRBV5-1
CASSQARLGNQPQHF | TGCGCCAGCAGCCAAGCAAGGCTTGGCAATCAGCCCCAGCATTTT | TRBJ1-5 | - | few | TRBV4-3
CASSRLSSGATNEKLFF | TGTGCCAGCAGTAGACTGTCCTCGGGCGCAACTAATGAAAAACTGTTTTTT | TRBJ1-4 | - | - | TRBV6-2/TRBV6-3